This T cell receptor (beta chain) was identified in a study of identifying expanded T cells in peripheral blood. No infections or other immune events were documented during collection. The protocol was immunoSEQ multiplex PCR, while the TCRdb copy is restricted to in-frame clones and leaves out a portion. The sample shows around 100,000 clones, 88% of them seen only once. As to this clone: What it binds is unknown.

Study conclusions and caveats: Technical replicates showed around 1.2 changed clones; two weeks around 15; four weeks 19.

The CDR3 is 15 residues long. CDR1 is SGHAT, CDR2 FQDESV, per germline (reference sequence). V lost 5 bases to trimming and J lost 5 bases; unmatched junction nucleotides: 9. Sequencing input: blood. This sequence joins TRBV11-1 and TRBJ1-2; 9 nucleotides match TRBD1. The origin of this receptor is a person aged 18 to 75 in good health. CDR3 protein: CASSNQDRGSYGYTF. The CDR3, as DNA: TGTGCCAGCAGCAACCAGGACAGGGGAAGTTATGGCTACACCTTC.